Below, 11 T cell receptor beta chains from the same sample are listed, as sequenced in a study of T-cell memory formation after mild COVID-19 (dated by TCRdb to the early 2020s). Library method: 5' RACE. Instrument used: Illumina NovaSeq 6000. The public reads were quality trimmed at Q25 with fastp and then assembled into clones with MiXCR by TCRdb, keeping productive beta chains. Here each entry gathers all rows of one CDR3 protein and keeps the most common genes and DNA. Recorded for this sample are about 440,000 distinct CDR3 sequences; 20% of them occurred a single time. The ten largest clones capture 7.5% to 9.5% of the sample. The sample was PBMCs or a T cell subset sorted from them (not recorded which). The receptors derive from an adult woman who had mild COVID-19 (a few samples of this study predate the infection). The sample titles of this study are shuffled in the database, so cell type and time point are left out; the donor was told from shared clones.

The table lists this clonotype with a few counts. The chain employs TRBV7-2 and TRBJ2-1, with TRBD2 matching 7 bases. Trimming at V came to 3 bases and at J to 8 bases, leaving 10 bases not matched to a gene. CDR3 size: 15 residues. From germline, CDR1 is SGHTA and CDR2 FQGNSA. The CDR3 reads CASSLGGTTLDEQFF. For the CDR3, the DNA is TGTGCCAGCAGCTTGGGCGGGACTACCCTGGATGAGCAGTTCTTC. Filled out from reference TRBV7-2 and TRBJ2-1, the complete variable domain reads GAGVSQSPSNKVTEKGKDVELRCDPISGHTALYWYRQSLGQGLEFLIYFQGNSAPDKSGLPSDRFSAERTGGSVSTLTIQRTQQEDSAVYLCASSLGGTTLDEQFFGPGTRLTVL.

There are a few counts of this clonotype. The CDR3 protein is CASSRTSGGHNEQFF. The CDR3, as DNA: TGCGCCAGCAGCCGGACTAGCGGGGGTCACAATGAGCAGTTCTTC. This chain joins TRBV4-1 and TRBJ2-1; 13 bases fit TRBD2. V lost 4 bases to trimming and J lost 5 bases; unmatched junction nucleotides: 2. Germline assignment: CDR1 MGHRA and CDR2 YSYEKL. The CDR3 contains 15 residues.

The V gene is TRBV14, the J gene TRBJ2-7; TRBD2 agrees at 12 bases. The CDR3 covers 15 residues. V lost 4 bases, J lost 3 bases, and 4 bases stayed unmatched. Looked up from germline, CDR1 is SGHDN and CDR2 is FVKESK. CDR3 coding DNA: TGTGCCAGCAGCCCCGGACTAGCGGGGCTCTACGAGCAGTACTTC. This translates into CASSPGLAGLYEQYF. The whole variable domain, filled in from reference TRBV14 and TRBJ2-7, reads EAGVTQFPSHSVIEKGQTVTLRCDPISGHDNLYWYRRVMGKEIKFLLHFVKESKQDESGMPNNRFLAERTGGTYSTLKVQPAELEDSGVYFCASSPGLAGLYEQYFGPGTRLTVT.

This clonotype has more than one count but fewer than ten. The rearrangement joins TRBV9 to TRBJ2-5; a possible D gene is TRBD1 (6 bases). Germline values: CDR1 SGDLS, CDR2 YYNGEE. The V gene lost 2 bases and the J gene lost 2 bases, with 13 bases spanning the gap. The CDR3 consists of 15 residues. The CDR3 nucleotides read TGTGCCAGCAGCGTTCAGGGGATGGGGCAAGAGACCCAGTACTTC. Translation gives CASSVQGMGQETQYF.

In its sample, this clonotype was seen a few times. This chain's CDR3 is CASSPESWGSFNEQFF. As DNA, the CDR3 is TGTGCCAGCTCACCAGAGTCTTGGGGATCGTTCAATGAGCAGTTCTTC. The chain uses TRBV18 and TRBJ2-1; D call uncertain. The germline V and J ends were trimmed by 2 bases and 6 bases, with 17 bases remaining between them. Per germline, CDR1 KGHSH and CDR2 LQKENI. The CDR3 has 16 amino acids.

The chain couples TRBV2 to TRBJ2-7; D unclear. The CDR3 extends over 14 amino acids. V lost 4 bases and J 7 bases, leaving 17 bases between the germline ends. From germline, CDR1 is SNHLY and CDR2 FYNNEI. The CDR3 loop is CASSVDRSPREQYF. As DNA, the CDR3 is TGTGCCAGCAGTGTAGACCGCAGCCCACGAGAGCAGTACTTC.

This clonotype appeared a few times. This chain connects TRBV10-2 to TRBJ2-7; TRBD2 might be the D (6 bases). This CDR3 is built from 12 residues. From germline, CDR1 is WSHSY and CDR2 SAAADI. The germline V and J ends were trimmed by 7 bases and 3 bases, with 10 bases remaining between them. DNA for the CDR3: TGCGCCAGCACGATGGAGGGCTACGAGCAGTACTTC. It codes for CASTMEGYEQYF.

Worth noting for this clonotype: Mismatch with germline at one junction end may stem from a read error. The chain joins TRBV7-9 to TRBJ1-4; D gene ambiguous. Germline V gene sequence: CDR1 SEHNR, CDR2 FQNEAQ (reference sequence). This CDR3 has 16 residues. The CDR3 nucleotides read TGTGCCAGCAGCTTAGCGTACGACCCCAAGGCTGAAAAGCTGTTTTTT. Its protein product is CASSLAYDPKAEKLFF.

The chain couples TRBV5-6 to TRBJ2-2, with 7 bases matching TRBD2. V gave up 0 bases and J gave up 5 bases; unmatched junction bases: 4. This CDR3 comprises 15 residues. CDR1 SGHDT and CDR2 YYEEEE come from the germline V gene. The CDR3 reads CASSLDGRRTGELFF. The CDR3 DNA sequence: TGTGCCAGCAGCTTGGACGGGAGGCGAACCGGGGAGCTGTTTTTT.

This clonotype has just a few counts. This chain links TRBV9 with TRBJ1-1; no reliable D call. CDR3 length: 14 amino acids. The V gene's germline CDR1 is SGDLS and CDR2 YYNGEE. V gave up 6 bases and J gave up 6 bases, with 18 bases separating them. The CDR3, as DNA: TGTGCCAGCAAAAAGGACCCACCGGCGGCTGAAGCTTTCTTT. The encoded protein is CASKKDPPAAEAFF.

Here the CDR3 reads CASSSWGGDTDTQYF. The CDR3 nucleotides are TGTGCCAGCAGCTCCTGGGGTGGGGACACAGATACGCAGTATTTT. The rearrangement uses TRBV7-3 and TRBJ2-3; D unresolved. The CDR3 loop spans 15 amino acids. Per germline, CDR1 SGHTA and CDR2 FQGTGA. V gave up 4 bases and J gave up 2 bases, with 13 bases separating them. Drawing the rest from reference TRBV7-3 and TRBJ2-3, the complete variable domain is GAGVSQTPSNKVTEKGKYVELRCDPISGHTALYWYRQSLGQGPEFLIYFQGTGAADDSGLPNDRFFAVRPEGSVSTLKIQRTERGDSAVYLCASSSWGGDTDTQYFGPGTRLTVL.